One and the same sample provided the 8 T cell receptor beta chains below, sequenced in a study of blood T cell repertoires in COVID-19. TCRdb's copy holds only in-frame clones and misses some; the assay was immunoSEQ multiplex PCR. The sample consists of approximately 440,000 clones, around 90% of them appearing once. Input material: PBMCs or T cells enriched from blood (not recorded which). The receptors derive from a woman aged 18-29 years who had recovered from COVID-19.

V is TRBV7-8 and J is TRBJ2-3; tentative D call: TRBD2 (6 bases). The CDR3 sequence is 15 residues long. The V gene's germline CDR1 is SGHVS and CDR2 FQNEAQ. Trimming cost V 2 bases and J 2 bases, with 11 bases left between them. The CDR3 DNA reads TGTGCCAGCAGCTTAAATTGGGGACTCACAGATACGCAGTATTTT. Its translation: CASSLNWGLTDTQYF.

The CDR3 DNA reads TGTGCCAGCAGTCTCGGCGGTCAAGTAAGACCTGAAGCTTTCTTT. Its translation: CASSLGGQVRPEAFF. This chain links TRBV28 with TRBJ1-1; D call uncertain. V was pared by 5 bases and J by 6 bases, with 19 bases between. Germline V gene sequence: CDR1 MDHEN, CDR2 SYDVKM. The CDR3 has 15 amino acids.

The CDR3 loop reads CASSIDRGQDNEQFF. CDR3 coding DNA: TGTGCCAGTAGTATAGACAGGGGGCAGGACAATGAGCAGTTCTTC. The chain carries TRBV19 and TRBJ2-1, with 8 nucleotides matching TRBD1. The ends lost 0 bases at V and 5 bases at J; junction bases unmatched: 3. Germline assignment: CDR1 LNHDA and CDR2 SQIVND (reference sequence). The CDR3 runs to 15 residues.

V and J are TRBV19 and TRBJ1-2; D is undetermined. The germline gives CDR1 LNHDA, CDR2 SQIVND (reference sequence). This CDR3 has 18 residues. V lost 6 bases and J lost 5, with 28 bases in between. The CDR3, as DNA: TGTGCCAGTAGGTCGGAGAGTAGTGCCACCCGGATAGAGTATGGCTACACCTTC. Translation: CASRSESSATRIEYGYTF.

The rearrangement uses TRBV6-6 and TRBJ1-6, with D perhaps matching TRBD1 (6 bases). CDR1 and CDR2 (germline): MNHNY, SVGAGI (reference sequence). The V and J ends lost 7 bases and 0 bases respectively, with 13 bases between them. The CDR3 covers 16 residues. CDR3: CASTHQDSSYNSPLHF. CDR3 nucleotide sequence: TGTGCCAGCACCCATCAGGACAGCTCCTATAATTCACCCCTCCACTTT.

This chain uses TRBV19 with TRBJ1-2, with D unresolved. The CDR3 is 10 amino acids. Trimming removed 6 bases at V and 4 bases at J, with 3 bases between. Germline CDR1 reads LNHDA; CDR2 reads SQIVND (reference sequence). CDR3 amino acids: CASSLYGYTF. The CDR3, as DNA: TGTGCCAGTAGCCTCTATGGCTACACCTTC.

This sequence joins TRBV5-3 and TRBJ1-1; 11 positions match TRBD1. TRBV5-3 is an ORF, with its function uncertain. CDR3 size: 14 residues. J lost 8 bases, V lost 5 bases, and 8 bases had no gene match. The chain's CDR3 is CARRPGQGVSEAFF. The DNA of the CDR3 is TGTGCCAGAAGACCGGGACAGGGGGTCTCAGAAGCTTTCTTT.

The table lists this clone with a few counts. The rearrangement uses TRBV19 and TRBJ1-5; 9 positions match TRBD1. The V gene's germline CDR1 is LNHDA and CDR2 SQIVND (reference sequence). Trimming at V came to 2 bases and at J to 0 bases, leaving 5 bases not matched to a gene. This CDR3 spans 17 amino acids. CDR3 sequence reads: CASSIRTGEYSNQPQHF. DNA of the CDR3: TGTGCCAGTAGTATACGGACAGGGGAGTATAGCAATCAGCCCCAGCATTTT.